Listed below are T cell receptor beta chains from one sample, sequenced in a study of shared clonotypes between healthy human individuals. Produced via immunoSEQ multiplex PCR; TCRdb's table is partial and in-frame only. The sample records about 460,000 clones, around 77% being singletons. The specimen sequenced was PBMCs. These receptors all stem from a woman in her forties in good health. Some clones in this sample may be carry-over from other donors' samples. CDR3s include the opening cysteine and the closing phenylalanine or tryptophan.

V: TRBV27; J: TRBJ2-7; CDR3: CASSVKGRMGEQYF
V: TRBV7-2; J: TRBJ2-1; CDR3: CASSSGLANEQFF
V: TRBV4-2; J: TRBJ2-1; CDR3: CASSHGDSYNEQFF
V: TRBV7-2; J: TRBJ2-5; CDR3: CASSQEREGVETQYF
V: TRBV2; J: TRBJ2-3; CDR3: CASSVLGLAYDTQYF
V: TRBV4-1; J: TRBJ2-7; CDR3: CASSPTPVVDEQYF
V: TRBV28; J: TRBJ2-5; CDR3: CASSPGLAGTETQYF
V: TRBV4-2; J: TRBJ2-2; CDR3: CASSRVILGADTGELFF
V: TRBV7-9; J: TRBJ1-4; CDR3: CASSVDVREKLFF
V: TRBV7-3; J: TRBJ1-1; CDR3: CASSLTQNTEAFF
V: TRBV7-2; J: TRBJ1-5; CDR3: CASSLREGQPQHF
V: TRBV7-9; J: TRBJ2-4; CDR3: CASSPGTGEGKNIQYF
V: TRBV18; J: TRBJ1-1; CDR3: CASSPDSSTEAFF
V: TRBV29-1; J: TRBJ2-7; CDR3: CSVDKLSPYEQYF
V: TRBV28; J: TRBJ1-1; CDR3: CASSGSSSGIDTEAFF
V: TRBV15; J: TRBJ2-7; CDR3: CATSRDRGLGEQYF
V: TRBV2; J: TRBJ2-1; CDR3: CARGDETSEQFF
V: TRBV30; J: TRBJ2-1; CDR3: CAWRALAGAYNEQFF
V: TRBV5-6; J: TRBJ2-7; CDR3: CASSLGPTGAYEQYF
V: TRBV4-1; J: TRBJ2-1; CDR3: CASSQAGGTRYNEQFF
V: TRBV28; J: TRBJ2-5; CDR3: CASRPGGQETQYF
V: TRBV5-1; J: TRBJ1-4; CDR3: CASSLEGQGGEKLFF
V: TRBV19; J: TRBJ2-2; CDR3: CASSPERRVGPGELFF
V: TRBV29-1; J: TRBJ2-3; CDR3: CSVVRGRSTDTQYF
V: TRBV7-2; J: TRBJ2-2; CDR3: CASSLVHGGAAGELFF
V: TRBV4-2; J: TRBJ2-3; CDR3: CASSPLLASMTDTQYF
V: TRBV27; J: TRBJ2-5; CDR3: CASSFKETQYF
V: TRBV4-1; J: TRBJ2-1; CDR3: CASSARGLAAYNEQFF
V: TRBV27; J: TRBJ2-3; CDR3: CASRRGSTDTQYF
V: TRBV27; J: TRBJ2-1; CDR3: CASSQTSGRPNYNEQFF
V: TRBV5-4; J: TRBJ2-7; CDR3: CASSLEGLAGGSYEQYF